These 21 T cell receptor beta chains were sequenced from one sample in a study of T cells in Graves' hyperthyroidism and ophthalmopathy. Template material for amplifying TCR beta CDR3 regions consisted of RNA transcripts. The HTBI primer set was used in a first-round RT-PCR of the TCR CDR3. TCRdb analysed the multiplex PCR reads with MiXCR anew, one entry per CDR3 protein. Here the sample spans some 600,000 distinct CDR3 sequences, approximately 15% being singletons. Input material: blood. Source of these receptors: a woman in her 30s with Graves' hyperthyroidism that later progressed to Graves' ophthalmopathy.

The chain has TRBV6-5 and TRBJ2-5, with 7 bases identical to TRBD1. Germline V gene lookup returns CDR1 MNHEY and CDR2 SVGAGI. V lost 2 bases and J lost 5; bases outside the gene matches: 5. The CDR3 contains 14 residues. CDR3 sequence reads: CASSYRGQGETQYF. The CDR3 coding sequence is TGTGCCAGCAGTTACAGGGGGCAAGGGGAGACCCAGTACTTC.

This clonotype came up a few times. The J gene is TRBJ1-1, the V gene TRBV25-1; D might be TRBD1 (6 bases). With 1 base removed from V and 5 bases from J, the gap between germline ends came to 14 bases. Per germline, CDR1 MGHDK and CDR2 SYGVNS. This CDR3 is 15 amino acids long. CDR3 nucleotides: TGTGCCAGCAGTGAATTGACAGGAGGGAGGACTGAAGCTTTCTTT. Encoded protein: CASSELTGGRTEAFF. Based on the CDR3 plus reference TRBV25-1 and TRBJ1-1, the full variable domain is EADIYQTPRYLVIGTGKKITLECSQTMGHDKMYWYQQDPGMELHLIHYSYGVNSTEKGDLSSESTVSRIRTEHFPLTLESARPSHTSQYLCASSELTGGRTEAFFGQGTRLTVV.

This clonotype showed up many times. The chain has TRBV3-1 and TRBJ1-1; TRBD1 is a possible D gene (6 bases). The CDR3 consists of 17 residues. V was cut by 3 bases and J by 5 bases, with 22 bases left in between. Per the germline V gene, CDR1 is LGHDT and CDR2 is YNNKEL (reference sequence). Written as DNA, the CDR3 is TGTGCCAGCAGCCACACCCAGACCAGGGGAGGAGGAACTGAAGCTTTCTTT. It is translated as CASSHTQTRGGGTEAFF.

As concerns this clonotype: Lacking the conserved final phenylalanine or tryptophan, this CDR3 likely reflects a read error. The rearrangement uses TRBV4-1 and TRBJ2-3; possibly TRBD2 for D (6 bases). The CDR3 consists of 20 residues. Trimming left V 0 bases short and J 1 base short, with 23 bases between. Germline CDR1 is MGHRA and CDR2 is YSYEKL. The DNA for the CDR3 is TGCGCCAGCAGCCAAGAAGGGGAGGCTGGCTCTCCAGACGGCACAGATACGCAGTATCTT. It is translated as CASSQEGEAGSPDGTDTQYL.

This clonotype was seen more than once but under ten times. The genes are TRBV20-1 and TRBJ2-7, with 11 nucleotides matching TRBD2. Germline V gene sequence: CDR1 DFQATT, CDR2 SNEGSKA (reference sequence). V shed 6 bases and J 1 base; nucleotides not matched to a gene: 11. CDR3 length: 16 residues. CDR3 residues: CSALGGVAGGSYEQYF. The CDR3 region has the DNA TGCAGTGCCCTAGGGGGAGTAGCGGGAGGGTCCTACGAGCAGTACTTC.

Here the CDR3 reads CASREGHLSHYEQYF. DNA for the CDR3: TGTGCCAGTCGGGAGGGCCATCTGTCCCACTACGAGCAGTACTTC. V is TRBV28 and J is TRBJ2-7; 8 bases match TRBD2. Germline loops: CDR1 MDHEN, CDR2 SYDVKM. The junction had 13 bases not matched to a gene; V was cut back by 9 bases and J by 3 bases. This CDR3 spans 15 amino acids.

The table lists this clonotype with many counts. The chain links TRBV3-1 to TRBJ2-1, with TRBD2 identical over 8 bases. The V gene's germline CDR1 is LGHDT and CDR2 YNNKEL (reference sequence). The CDR3 consists of 13 residues. J was trimmed by 8 bases and V by 10 bases; bases with no gene match: 10. Written as DNA, the CDR3 is TGTGCCACTAGGGAGCGGGAGAGGTATGAGCAGTTCTTC. It yields the protein CATRERERYEQFF.

This clonotype was detected only a few times. The V and J genes are TRBV27 and TRBJ2-6, with 7 positions matching TRBD1. Unmatched junction bases numbered 9, after V lost 7 bases and J lost 0 bases. This CDR3 has 17 residues. The germline CDR1 and CDR2 sequences are MNHEY and SMNVEV (reference sequence). The CDR3 nucleotides are TGTGCCAGCAAGACCGGGACAGACTTCTCTGGGGCCAACGTCCTGACTTTC. Its protein is CASKTGTDFSGANVLTF. The entire variable domain, with the rest obtained from reference TRBV27 and TRBJ2-6, is as follows: EAQVTQNPRYLITVTGKKLTVTCSQNMNHEYMSWYRQDPGLGLRQIYYSMNVEVTDKGDVPEGYKVSRKEKRNFPLILESPSPNQTSLYFCASKTGTDFSGANVLTFGAGSRLTVL.

There are many counts of this clonotype. This rearrangement joins TRBV7-2 to TRBJ1-4, with D unclear. Germline assignment: CDR1 SGHTA and CDR2 FQGNSA. Trimming shortened V by 5 bases and J by 3 bases, and 13 bases separated the two germline ends. This CDR3 spans 15 amino acids. CDR3 region: CASSAYTTSNEKLFF. In nucleotides, the CDR3 is TGTGCCAGCAGCGCCTACACGACTTCTAATGAAAAACTGTTTTTT.

This clonotype was counted a few times. This chain connects TRBV9 to TRBJ2-5, with D perhaps TRBD2 (5 bases). The CDR3 is 15 residues long. Per germline, CDR1 SGDLS and CDR2 YYNGEE. Deletions cut 4 bases from V and 5 bases from J, with 18 bases between. CDR3 in amino acids: CASSPKGWRPETQYF. CDR3 bases: TGTGCCAGCAGCCCTAAAGGGTGGAGGCCTGAGACCCAGTACTTC.

This clonotype was recorded at least ten times. This chain's CDR3 is CASSQEKRGPGEQFF. The DNA for the CDR3 is TGCGCCAGCAGCCAAGAGAAAAGGGGGCCTGGTGAGCAGTTCTTC. The chain is built from TRBV4-1 and TRBJ2-1; TRBD1 aligns across 7 bases. The V segment lost 0 bases and the J segment 9 bases; nucleotides outside the gene matches: 8. The CDR3 extends over 15 amino acids. Germline CDR1 and CDR2: MGHRA and YSYEKL.

The rearrangement joins TRBV5-8 to TRBJ2-7; a possible D gene is TRBD2 (5 bases). CDR1 and CDR2 from the germline V gene are SGHTS and YDEGEE. There are 15 residues in the CDR3. The V gene lost 4 bases and the J gene lost 0 bases, with 14 bases spanning the gap. The CDR3 nucleotides are TGTGCCAGCAGCCCAAGCCCTAGCAGCTCCTACGAGCAGTACTTC. It encodes CASSPSPSSSYEQYF.

Remarks on this clonotype: Its ends do not fully match the called genes, so a read error is possible. The J gene is TRBJ2-2, the V gene TRBV6-1; D may be TRBD2 (6 bases). This CDR3 is 14 amino acids long. Germline V gene lookup returns CDR1 MNHNS and CDR2 SASEGT. CDR3 region: CASTRGPLAGGLFF. For the CDR3, the DNA is TGTGCCAGCACTAGGGGACCTCTGGCCGGGGGGCTGTTTTTT.

This clonotype showed up many times. The chain couples TRBV14 to TRBJ2-7, with 7 bases identical to TRBD2. Germline V CDR1 and CDR2: SGHDN, FVKESK. The CDR3 covers 15 residues. V was pared by 3 bases and J by 0 bases, with 5 bases of the junction left unmatched. This chain's CDR3 is CASSQLAVSSYEQYF. CDR3 DNA: TGTGCCAGCAGCCAGCTAGCGGTGAGCTCCTACGAGCAGTACTTC.

This clonotype has at least ten counts. The genes are TRBV10-3 and TRBJ2-1, with 14 bases matching TRBD2. The CDR3 runs to 16 residues. Per germline, CDR1 ENHRY and CDR2 SYGVKD. V trimming: 4 bases; J trimming: 5 bases; junction bases outside the gene matches: 4. The CDR3 here is CAISGLAGGYDNEQFF. As DNA, the CDR3 is TGTGCCATCAGTGGACTAGCGGGAGGGTATGACAATGAGCAGTTCTTC.

The table lists this clonotype with many counts. The rearrangement uses TRBV19 and TRBJ2-5; 7 bases match TRBD2. The length of the CDR3 is 16 residues. The V and J ends lost 4 bases and 5 bases, in that order; junction bases with no gene match: 13. Germline values: CDR1 LNHDA, CDR2 SQIVND (reference sequence). The CDR3 protein is CASSTRGGSLRETQYF. CDR3 DNA: TGTGCCAGTAGTACCCGCGGCGGGAGTCTAAGGGAGACCCAGTACTTC.

This clonotype was observed at least ten times. The V call is TRBV6-1, the J call TRBJ2-7; 8 bases line up with TRBD1. Per germline, CDR1 MNHNS and CDR2 SASEGT. V was pared by 6 bases and J by 2 bases, with 6 bases of the junction left unmatched. The CDR3 sequence is 14 residues long. CDR3 in DNA: TGTGCCAGCAGGACCGGGACAGGTACCTACGAGCAGTACTTC. Its protein is CASRTGTGTYEQYF.

V gene TRBV28 combines with J gene TRBJ2-7, with D hard to call. V lost 3 bases and J 4 bases, leaving 10 bases between the germline ends. Germline V gene sequence: CDR1 MDHEN, CDR2 SYDVKM. The CDR3 has 13 amino acids. The CDR3 loop is CASSLGMRYEQYF. The CDR3 DNA is TGTGCCAGCAGTTTGGGAATGAGGTACGAGCAGTACTTC.

This clonotype was detected ten times or more. The chain joins TRBV7-9 to TRBJ2-1, with D possibly called TRBD1 or TRBD2 (5 bases each). Per the germline V gene, CDR1 is SEHNR and CDR2 is FQNEAQ (reference sequence). This CDR3 contains 16 residues. V gave up 4 bases and J gave up 8 bases, with 21 bases separating them. The CDR3 sequence: CASSSGSTARGDEQFF. CDR3 DNA sequence: TGTGCCAGCAGCTCCGGCTCGACAGCGCGAGGGGATGAGCAGTTCTTC.

This clonotype turned up a few times. The V gene is TRBV19, the J gene TRBJ1-1; D unresolved. The CDR3 is 13 residues long. The germline CDR1 and CDR2 sequences are LNHDA and SQIVND (reference sequence). V shed 2 bases and J shed 1 base, with 5 bases lying between them. This CDR3 reads CASSIKGNTEAFF. The CDR3 DNA reads TGTGCCAGTAGTATAAAAGGGAACACTGAAGCTTTCTTT.

This clonotype was seen many times. The genes are TRBV12-5 and TRBJ1-1; a possible D gene is TRBD1 (6 bases). This CDR3 is built from 16 residues. V was trimmed by 0 bases and J by 5 bases, leaving 16 bases between them. Germline CDR1 and CDR2: LGHNT and FRNRAP. Here the CDR3 DNA reads TGTGCTAGTGGTTTGGTACCGGGACAAAGGGGTACTGAAGCTTTCTTT. This sequence encodes CASGLVPGQRGTEAFF. Full variable domain (remainder filled in from reference TRBV12-5 and TRBJ1-1): DARVTQTPRHKVTEMGQEVTMRCQPILGHNTVFWYRQTMMQGLELLAYFRNRAPLDDSGMPKDRFSAEMPDATLATLKIQPSEPRDSAVYFCASGLVPGQRGTEAFFGQGTRLTVV.